The entry below gives a single T cell receptor beta chain sequence along with its context. The table came from immunoSEQ multiplex PCR; TCRdb's copy has only in-frame clones and leaves some out. The sample has 210,000 or so clones; more than 70% are singletons. The sample belongs to a study of blood T cell repertoires in COVID-19. The CDR3 totals 16 residues. The germline V and J ends were trimmed by 0 bases and 4 bases, with 13 bases remaining between them. CDR1 is SGHTA, CDR2 FQGTGA, per germline. V is TRBV7-3 and J is TRBJ2-1; weak D call: TRBD1 (6 bases). Sequencing was done on a sample of PBMCs or T cells enriched from blood (not recorded which). The clonotype originates from a man aged 25-40 years with acute COVID-19. CDR3 nucleotides: TGTGCCAGCAGCTTAACTGCGACAGGAGCTTACAATGAGCAGTTCTTC. This codes for CASSLTATGAYNEQFF.